This TCR beta chain was sequenced during a study of T cells after yellow fever vaccination. Notes on the study in general: Peaking faster, on day 5 versus 15, the secondary response was nonetheless weaker.

Per the germline V gene, CDR1 is LGHNA and CDR2 is YNFKEQ. This CDR3 region has 15 residues. V shed 0 bases and J shed 7 bases, with 16 bases lying between them. A note on this clonotype: The antigen is unknown.

Using its own MiXCR run on the 5' RACE reads, TCRdb lists one record per CDR3 protein. The sample contains 150,000 or so distinct CDR3 sequences, approximately 9.7% of which appear only once. The sequencing here drew on CD8+ T cells sorted from PBMCs, taken 45 days after the yellow fever booster vaccination. This TCR was sampled from a man aged 18 to 35 who received the YFV17D yellow fever vaccine. The J gene is TRBJ2-7, the V gene TRBV4-2; no definite D call. CDR3 sequence (DNA): TGTGCCAGCAGCCAAGATCCTCCTCCGGCGAATGAGCAGTACTTC. This gives the protein CASSQDPPPANEQYF.